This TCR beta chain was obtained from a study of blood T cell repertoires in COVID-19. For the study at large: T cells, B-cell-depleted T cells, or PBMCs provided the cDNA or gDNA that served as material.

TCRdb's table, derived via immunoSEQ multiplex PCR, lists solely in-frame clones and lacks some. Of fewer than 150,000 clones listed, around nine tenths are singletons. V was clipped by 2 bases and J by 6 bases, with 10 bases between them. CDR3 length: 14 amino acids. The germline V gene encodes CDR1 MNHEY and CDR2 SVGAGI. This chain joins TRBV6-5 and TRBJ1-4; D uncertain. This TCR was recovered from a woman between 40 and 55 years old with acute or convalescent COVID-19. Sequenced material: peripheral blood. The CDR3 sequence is CASSYGETHEKLFF. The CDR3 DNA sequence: TGTGCCAGCAGTTACGGGGAGACCCATGAAAAACTGTTTTTT.